This T cell receptor beta chain originates from a study of CD8 T cells in ankylosing spondylitis. Points from the study as a whole: Previously reported in reactive arthritis synovial fluid and blood were some of the motif variants. Clones tied to disease were said to be significantly enriched in matched ankylosing spondylitis synovial fluid. Eight or nine highly homologous variants made up a TCR beta motif that seemed to typify ankylosing spondylitis blood.

V lost 8 bases and J lost 5; bases outside the gene matches: 10. Germline V gene data show CDR1 as SEHNR and CDR2 as FQNEAQ (reference sequence). This CDR3 is 14 amino acids long. Comment on this clonotype: Its target is unknown.

Libraries for TCR beta were made by quantitative 5'-RACE with molecular barcodes. Each CDR3 protein gets one entry after TCRdb re-called the 5' RACE reads with MiXCR. This repertoire shows about 540,000 distinct CDR3 sequences, about 12% found once; its top ten account for 6.8%. The genes are TRBV7-9 and TRBJ2-7; 9 nucleotides agree with TRBD1. Sequencing was performed on blood, either unsorted or a sorted T cell fraction (not recorded which). The TCR sequence derives from a male donor with ankylosing spondylitis. In nucleotides, the CDR3 is TGTGCCAGCGCCAAGGACAGGGGACTCAACGAGCAGTACTTC. It codes for CASAKDRGLNEQYF.